The 4 T cell receptor beta chains presented below share a single source sample, sequenced in a study of T cell responses to AZD1222 COVID-19 vaccine. Clones were sequenced by immunoSEQ multiplex PCR, and TCRdb holds only the in-frame ones, with some missing. Here the sample spans approximately 150,000 clones, about 90% being singletons. The sequences come from peripheral blood, collected 28 days after the second AZD1222 dose. The source is an adult who received the AZD1222 COVID-19 vaccine.

The chain has TRBV6-5 and TRBJ1-5, with 9 bases that match TRBD1. Germline lookup yields CDR1 MNHEY and CDR2 SVGAGI. The CDR3 is 15 residues long. V was clipped by 6 bases and J by 2 bases; unmatched bases: 5. CDR3 amino acids: CASRLDRGGNQPQHF. The CDR3 DNA reads as TGTGCCAGCAGACTGGACAGGGGTGGCAATCAGCCCCAGCATTTT.

The chain couples TRBV15 to TRBJ1-1; D not certain. Trimming removed 9 bases at V and 1 base at J, with 15 bases between. Germline CDR1 reads LNHNV; CDR2 reads YYDKDF (reference sequence). The CDR3 runs to 14 residues. The CDR3 reads CATGTGIANTEAFF. DNA for the CDR3: TGTGCCACGGGAACGGGGATCGCGAACACTGAAGCTTTCTTT.

The chain combines TRBV12-5 with TRBJ1-3; no reliable D call. In germline, CDR1 is LGHNT, CDR2 FRNRAP. CDR3 length: 14 residues. V lost 2 bases to trimming and J lost 0 bases, with 5 bases between them. CDR3 residues: CASGLKASGNTIYF. The CDR3 bases are TGTGCTAGTGGTTTGAAGGCCTCTGGAAACACCATATATTTT.

The rearrangement joins TRBV6-1 to TRBJ2-7, with D unclear. Deletions cut 2 bases from V and 3 bases from J, with 20 bases between. The CDR3 is 17 residues long. Per the germline V gene, CDR1 is MNHNS and CDR2 is SASEGT. The CDR3 is CASSESSTSYTNYEQYF. The CDR3 DNA reads as TGTGCCAGCAGTGAATCGTCGACCTCATACACCAACTACGAGCAGTACTTC.